This TCR beta chain is from a study of blood T cell repertoires in COVID-19. About the study: COVID-19 samples collected from the United States, Italy and Spain covered acute and convalescent phases. T cells, B-cell-depleted T cells, or PBMCs supplied cDNA or gDNA.

This CDR3 is 16 amino acids long. Germline assignment: CDR1 MDHEN and CDR2 SYDVKM. V lost 4 bases to trimming and J lost 0 bases, with 13 bases between them. In the original analysis: Researchers report that nucleated cell counts were estimated from reference gene primer amplification. TCRdb keeps only in-frame clones here, not all; method: immunoSEQ multiplex PCR. V and J calls plus clone size are reproduced from that table; the DNA served to infer D and trimming. The repertoire consists of roughly 200,000 clones, with approximately 80% occurring once and the leading ten covering around 7.8%. Seattle's cohort entered during active infection and was followed longitudinally.

The TCR sequence derives from a woman older than 75 with COVID-19, enrolled during active disease. Material: peripheral blood. This chain links TRBV28 with TRBJ1-3; D not certain. The CDR3 loop is CASSSRGGASGNTIYF. The CDR3 coding sequence is TGTGCCAGCAGTTCTAGAGGAGGAGCCTCTGGAAACACCATATATTTT.